What follows describes a single T cell receptor beta chain. This entry is derived from a study of blood T cell repertoires in COVID-19. Study at large: The samples span acute and convalescent COVID-19 from the United States, Italy and Spain.

Original data processing: From reference gene primer amplification, estimates of nucleated cell counts were derived. Repertoires were generated with immunoSEQ multiplex PCR, while TCRdb's copy carries only in-frame clones and drops some. That table is the source of V, J and clone size, and D and trimming were worked out from the DNA. The table records around 140,000 clones, approximately 87% of them present only once. The ends lost 3 bases at V and 4 bases at J; junction bases unmatched: 11. This CDR3 has 17 amino acids. Per germline, CDR1 MRHNA and CDR2 SNTAGT. The chain employs TRBV6-4 and TRBJ1-1, with 10 bases matching TRBD1. This clonotype originated in a woman in her forties or fifties with active or convalescent COVID-19. The sequenced material came from peripheral blood. CDR3 sequence reads: CASSEFGQGTGATEAFF. The CDR3 DNA reads TGTGCCAGCAGTGAGTTTGGGCAAGGGACAGGGGCCACTGAAGCTTTCTTT.